Following are 25 T cell receptor beta chains from one sample sequenced in a study of blood T cell repertoires in COVID-19. Clones were sequenced by immunoSEQ multiplex PCR, and TCRdb holds only the in-frame ones, with some missing. The sample yields 200,000 or so clones, 90% seen once. Specimen: peripheral blood. These receptors were taken from a man younger than 40 with COVID-19, enrolled during active disease.

The V gene is TRBV12-3 or TRBV12-4, the J gene TRBJ1-2; D unresolved. Trimming took off 7 bases at V and 4 bases at J, with 13 bases between the two ends. This CDR3 is 13 amino acids long. The CDR3 sequence: CASIGLDAYGYTF. In DNA, the CDR3 is TGTGCCAGCATCGGGTTAGATGCCTATGGCTACACCTTC.

The chain is built from TRBV6-5 and TRBJ2-7; a weak D match, TRBD2 (6 bases). Trimming removed 2 bases at V and 2 bases at J, with 7 bases between. This CDR3 has 13 amino acids. The V gene's germline CDR1 is MNHEY and CDR2 SVGAGI. CDR3 in DNA: TGTGCCAGCAGTTACCGACTAGCCTACGAGCAGTACTTC. This codes for CASSYRLAYEQYF.

J is TRBJ2-6 and V is TRBV5-1; D possibly corresponds to TRBD1 (6 bases). The germline CDR1 and CDR2 sequences are SGHRS and YFSETQ. Deletions cut 0 bases from V and 0 bases from J, with 13 bases between. The CDR3 is made up of 18 amino acids. The CDR3 DNA reads TGCGCCAGCAGCTTGGGTGGGACACCCGTCTCTGGGGCCAACGTCCTGACTTTC. It is translated as CASSLGGTPVSGANVLTF.

This clone is a singleton in its sample. J is TRBJ2-7 and V is TRBV30; possible D gene TRBD2, 6 bases. CDR3 length: 16 amino acids. V dropped 0 bases and J dropped 3 bases, with 18 bases sitting between them. Looked up from germline, CDR1 is GTSNPN and CDR2 is SVGIG (reference sequence). This chain's CDR3 is CAWSVLGGFTNYEQYF. DNA of the CDR3: TGTGCCTGGAGTGTATTGGGGGGATTCACTAACTACGAGCAGTACTTC.

The V call is TRBV30, the J call TRBJ1-6, with D hard to call. The V end was cut by 8 bases, the J end by 2 bases, with 10 bases between. CDR1 GTSNPN and CDR2 SVGIG come from the germline V gene (reference sequence). This CDR3 has 13 residues. The chain's CDR3 is CAVVRAYNSPLHF. CDR3 bases: TGTGCCGTTGTACGCGCCTATAATTCACCCCTCCACTTT.

The V gene is TRBV7-3, the J gene TRBJ2-3; 7 bases are shared with TRBD2. Losses at the gene ends were 5 bases for V and 0 bases for J; bases not matched to a gene: 8. Germline CDR1 SGHTA, CDR2 FQGTGA. The CDR3 is 16 residues long. The CDR3 here is CASSVLGLSSTDTQYF. The CDR3 nucleotides read TGTGCCAGCAGCGTGCTGGGACTATCTAGCACAGATACGCAGTATTTT.

The V gene is TRBV27, the J gene TRBJ2-3; TRBD2 matches 11 bases. Trimming took 1 base from V and 4 from J; bases not matched to a gene: 4. This CDR3 comprises 16 residues. The germline V gene encodes CDR1 MNHEY and CDR2 SMNVEV (reference sequence). This CDR3 is CASSLLLAGGPDTQYF. Here the CDR3 DNA reads TGTGCCAGCAGTTTATTATTAGCGGGGGGGCCAGATACGCAGTATTTT.

V is TRBV19 and J is TRBJ2-6; TRBD1 is a possible D gene (6 bases). Germline CDR1 and CDR2: LNHDA and SQIVND (reference sequence). This CDR3 comprises 18 residues. The ends were cut back, 6 bases at V and 1 base at J, with 19 bases in the middle. The CDR3 here is CASSPLQGQRSGANVLTF. In DNA, the CDR3 is TGTGCCAGTAGCCCTTTACAGGGTCAGCGTTCTGGGGCCAACGTCCTGACTTTC.

This clone was observed a single time. The CDR3 loop is CASSLKFSGQGAGEQFF. CDR3 nucleotide sequence: TGTGCCAGCAGCTTGAAGTTCTCGGGGCAGGGGGCAGGTGAGCAGTTCTTC. The chain links TRBV5-4 to TRBJ2-1; TRBD1 agrees at 8 bases. V was pared by 1 base and J by 9 bases, with 15 bases of the junction left unmatched. The CDR3 has 17 amino acids. Germline values: CDR1 SGHNT, CDR2 YYREEE (reference sequence).

The chain couples TRBV9 to TRBJ1-1; possible D gene TRBD1, 5 bases. The CDR3 is 15 amino acids. Germline V CDR1 and CDR2: SGDLS, YYNGEE. V was cut by 4 bases and J by 3 bases, with 16 bases left in between. The CDR3 protein is CASSPRMEGHTEAFF. As DNA, the CDR3 is TGTGCCAGCAGCCCTCGGATGGAGGGACACACTGAAGCTTTCTTT.

The J gene is TRBJ2-7, the V gene TRBV28, with 11 positions matching TRBD2. CDR3 length equals 15 residues. CDR1 is MDHEN, CDR2 SYDVKM, per germline. With V trimmed by 6 bases and J by 0 bases, 4 bases remained unmatched. The CDR3 DNA reads TGTGCCAGCAGCCCTAGCGGGGGGATCTCCTACGAGCAGTACTTC. Translated, it gives CASSPSGGISYEQYF.

The rearrangement links TRBV10-1 to TRBJ2-7, with D perhaps TRBD1 (5 bases). Trimming removed 5 bases at V and 5 bases at J, with 10 bases between. Germline V lookup: CDR1 WNHNN, CDR2 SYGVQD (reference sequence). The CDR3 covers 12 residues. CDR3 in amino acids: CASSRQGDEQYF. The CDR3 DNA sequence: TGCGCCAGCAGTCGGCAGGGCGACGAGCAGTACTTC.

The chain uses TRBV18 and TRBJ1-2; a possible D gene is TRBD1 (5 bases). From germline, CDR1 is KGHSH and CDR2 LQKENI. V was trimmed by 3 bases and J by 10 bases, leaving 24 bases between them. The CDR3 loop spans 16 amino acids. CDR3 bases: TGTGCCAGCTCACCCCTCCGTGGAGGGACTATGGCTGACTACACCTTC. Encoded protein: CASSPLRGGTMADYTF. Full variable domain (rest looked up from reference TRBV18 and TRBJ1-2): NAGVMQNPRHLVRRRGQEARLRCSPMKGHSHVYWYRQLPEEGLKFMVYLQKENIIDESGMPKERFSAEFPKEGPSILRIQQVVRGDSAAYFCASSPLRGGTMADYTFGSGTRLTVV.

The chain is built from TRBV28 and TRBJ1-5; no reliable D call. The CDR3 is 13 amino acids. CDR1 is MDHEN and CDR2 is SYDVKM in the germline V gene. Trimming removed 6 bases from V and 5 bases from J, with 11 bases in between. CDR3 in amino acids: CASSPRRDQPQHF. The DNA of the CDR3 is TGTGCCAGCAGCCCACGCCGAGATCAGCCCCAGCATTTT.

DNA of the CDR3: TGTGCCAGCTCACCGACGGAGGTAACTAATGAAAAACTGTTTTTT. It is translated as CASSPTEVTNEKLFF. This chain links TRBV18 with TRBJ1-4, with D uncertain. With 3 bases removed from V and 1 base from J, the gap between germline ends came to 9 bases. CDR1 and CDR2 from the germline V gene are KGHSH and LQKENI. The CDR3 has 15 amino acids.

The chain carries TRBV24-1 and TRBJ2-1; 10 bases are a match to TRBD1. Germline CDR1 KGHDR, CDR2 SFDVKD. V lost 2 bases to trimming and J lost 8 bases; unmatched junction nucleotides: 5. The CDR3 runs 15 residues. CDR3 in DNA: TGTGCCACCAGTGATTCCGGGACAGGGGCTCATGAGCAGTTCTTC. Protein sequence: CATSDSGTGAHEQFF.

The chain combines TRBV10-3 with TRBJ2-1; 7 bases align to TRBD1. The length of the CDR3 is 12 residues. With V trimmed by 7 bases and J by 7 bases, 4 bases remained unmatched. Germline lookup yields CDR1 ENHRY and CDR2 SYGVKD. This CDR3 reads CAIKGTENEQFF. CDR3 sequence (DNA): TGTGCCATCAAAGGGACAGAGAATGAGCAGTTCTTC.

The V and J genes are TRBV15 and TRBJ2-1; the D gene is possibly TRBD2 (6 bases). The CDR3 totals 13 residues. Trimming left V 3 bases short and J 9 bases short, with 12 bases between. Germline V CDR1 and CDR2: LNHNV, YYDKDF (reference sequence). The chain's CDR3 is CATSRVFGGEQFF. The CDR3 DNA reads as TGTGCCACCAGCAGGGTTTTCGGGGGTGAGCAGTTCTTC.

With respect to this clone: One junction end disagrees with the germline gene, perhaps due to a read error. This rearrangement joins TRBV27 to TRBJ1-2; 9 nucleotides line up with TRBD1. CDR3 size: 12 residues. Germline CDR1 MNHEY, CDR2 SMNVEV (reference sequence). The CDR3 reads CASSLTGTGLLF. For the CDR3, the DNA is TGTGCCAGCAGTCTCACCGGGACAGGGCTTCTCTTC.

The J gene is TRBJ2-1, the V gene TRBV27; 7 bases fit TRBD1. With 4 bases clipped from V and 4 bases from J, the junction kept 7 bases outside the gene matches. Germline V gene lookup returns CDR1 MNHEY and CDR2 SMNVEV (reference sequence). CDR3 size: 15 residues. The CDR3 loop reads CASSSTDRSYNEQFF. The DNA for the CDR3 is TGTGCCAGCAGTTCTACGGACAGGTCGTACAATGAGCAGTTCTTC.

This clone was seen once. CDR3 sequence: CASSLFMWGRDSYEQYF. Written as DNA, the CDR3 is TGTGCCAGCAGCTTATTTATGTGGGGCAGGGACTCCTACGAGCAGTACTTC. This chain links TRBV11-2 with TRBJ2-7; possible D gene TRBD1, 5 bases. The CDR3 sequence is 17 residues long. The germline CDR1 and CDR2 sequences are SGHAT and FQNNGV. V was trimmed by 2 bases and J by 0 bases, leaving 17 bases between them.

The chain uses TRBV5-6 and TRBJ1-2; 7 nucleotides line up with TRBD1. V gave up 4 bases and J gave up 8 bases; unmatched junction bases: 11. CDR3 length equals 14 residues. Germline CDR1 reads SGHDT; CDR2 reads YYEEEE. DNA of the CDR3: TGTGCCAGCAGCCTCGAGAGGGGGCTACGGGGCTACACCTTC. Amino acid sequence: CASSLERGLRGYTF.

This chain links TRBV12-3 or TRBV12-4 with TRBJ1-3; D gene uncertain. The CDR3 is made up of 10 amino acids. V lost 6 bases, J lost 7 bases, and 4 bases lay in between. The CDR3 sequence: CASSTNTIYF. The CDR3, as DNA: TGTGCCAGCAGCACTAACACCATATATTTT.

The V and J genes are TRBV2 and TRBJ2-7, with TRBD1 identical over 8 bases. The germline CDR1 and CDR2 sequences are SNHLY and FYNNEI. The V segment lost 11 bases and the J segment 3 bases; nucleotides outside the gene matches: 9. The CDR3 totals 13 residues. The CDR3 nucleotides read TGTGCCTCGGGGGACAGGTGGGACTACGAGCAGTACTTC. Protein: CASGDRWDYEQYF. Using reference TRBV2 and TRBJ2-7 for the parts outside the CDR3, the full variable domain is EPEVTQTPSHQVTQMGQEVILRCVPISNHLYFYWYRQILGQKVEFLVSFYNNEISEKSEIFDDQFSVERPDGSNFTLKIRSTKLEDSAMYFCASGDRWDYEQYFGPGTRLTVT.

The chain carries TRBV28 and TRBJ1-4; D possibly corresponds to TRBD1 (6 bases). CDR1 and CDR2 from the germline V gene are MDHEN and SYDVKM. The germline V and J ends were trimmed by 6 bases and 5 bases, with 10 bases remaining between them. The CDR3 totals 13 residues. The CDR3 DNA reads TGTGCCAGCAGAGTCGGACAGAATGAAAAACTGTTTTTT. Its protein product is CASRVGQNEKLFF.